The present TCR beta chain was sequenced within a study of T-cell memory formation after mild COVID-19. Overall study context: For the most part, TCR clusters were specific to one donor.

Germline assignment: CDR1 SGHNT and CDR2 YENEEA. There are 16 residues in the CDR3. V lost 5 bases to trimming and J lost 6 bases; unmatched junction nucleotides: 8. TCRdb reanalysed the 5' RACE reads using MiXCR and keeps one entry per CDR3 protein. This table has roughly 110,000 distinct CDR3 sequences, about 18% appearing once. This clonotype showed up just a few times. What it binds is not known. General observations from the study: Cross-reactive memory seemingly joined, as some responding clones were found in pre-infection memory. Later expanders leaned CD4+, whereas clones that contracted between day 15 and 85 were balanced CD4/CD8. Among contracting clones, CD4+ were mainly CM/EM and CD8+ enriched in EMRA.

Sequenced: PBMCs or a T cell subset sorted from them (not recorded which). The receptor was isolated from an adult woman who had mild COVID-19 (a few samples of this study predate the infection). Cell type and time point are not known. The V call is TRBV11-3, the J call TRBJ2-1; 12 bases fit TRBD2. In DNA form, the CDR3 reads TGTGCCAGCAGCAGCAAACGACTAGCGGGAGCCAATGAGCAGTTCTTC. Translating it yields CASSSKRLAGANEQFF.